The sequence of this T cell receptor beta chain was determined in a study of regulatory T cells in long-lasting Graves disease. CDR1 SEHNR and CDR2 FQNEAQ come from the germline V gene (reference sequence). The CDR3 loop spans 15 amino acids. V was clipped by 1 base and J by 2 bases, with 9 bases between them. This clonotype was counted a few times. Its antigen is not identified. Study conclusions and caveats: A limited number of samples was an acknowledged limitation. Patients whose Graves' disease persisted exhibited lower TCR diversity than those newly diagnosed.

Time point given: newly diagnosed GD, antithyroid drugs for less than 3 months. Construction of the TCR library relied on RNA isolated from PBMCs. For TCR beta, libraries came from iRepertoire HTBI primers and Arm-PCR of CDR3 regions. Each CDR3 protein is one row after TCRdb ran MiXCR on the multiplex PCR reads. The sample holds roughly 440,000 distinct CDR3 sequences, less than 20% seen once. The same data also went into a second study, on T cells in Graves' hyperthyroidism and ophthalmopathy.

V is TRBV7-9 and J is TRBJ1-3; no clear D. The sample in question was peripheral blood mononuclear cells (PBMCs), obtained at new diagnosis, from a patient treated with antithyroid drugs. The clonotype comes from a woman aged 18-30 years with Graves disease. Here the CDR3 reads CASSLETGTGNTIYF. Here the CDR3 DNA reads TGTGCCAGCAGCTTAGAGACCGGGACTGGAAACACCATATATTTT.